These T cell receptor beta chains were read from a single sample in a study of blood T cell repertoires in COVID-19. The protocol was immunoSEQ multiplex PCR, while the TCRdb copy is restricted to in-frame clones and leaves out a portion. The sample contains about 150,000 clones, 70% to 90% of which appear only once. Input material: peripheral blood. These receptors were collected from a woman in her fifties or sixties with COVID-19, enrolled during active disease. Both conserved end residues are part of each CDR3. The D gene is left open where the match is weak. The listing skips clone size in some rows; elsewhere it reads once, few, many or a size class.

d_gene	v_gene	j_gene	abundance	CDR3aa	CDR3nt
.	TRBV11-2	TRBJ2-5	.	CASSLDLRGRVFETQYF	TGTGCCAGCAGCTTAGATCTAAGGGGCAGGGTTTTCGAGACCCAGTACTTC
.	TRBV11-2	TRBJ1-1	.	CASSLVGDTEAFF	TGTGCCAGCAGCTTAGTAGGGGATACTGAAGCTTTCTTT
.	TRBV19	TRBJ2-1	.	CATRLEVFAYNEQFF	TGTGCCACCAGACTCGAGGTTTTTGCCTACAATGAGCAGTTCTTC
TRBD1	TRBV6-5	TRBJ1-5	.	CASSYQTGNQPQHF	TGTGCCAGCAGTTACCAGACAGGGAACCAGCCCCAGCATTTT
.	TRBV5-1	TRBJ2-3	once	CASSLALGLRDTQYF	TGCGCCAGCAGCTTGGCCTTAGGACTTCGAGATACGCAGTATTTT
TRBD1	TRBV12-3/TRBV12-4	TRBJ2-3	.	CASSTGGTDTQYF	TGTGCCAGCAGTACAGGGGGCACAGATACGCAGTATTTT
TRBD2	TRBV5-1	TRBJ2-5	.	CASSSNLADQETQYF	TGCGCCAGCAGCTCTAACCTAGCGGACCAAGAGACCCAGTACTTC
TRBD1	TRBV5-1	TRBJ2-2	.	CASSLRQGAIGELFF	TGCGCCAGCAGCTTGAGGCAGGGGGCTATCGGGGAGCTGTTTTTT
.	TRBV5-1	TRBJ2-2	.	CASSLSGVDTGELFF	TGCGCCAGCAGCTTGTCGGGAGTTGACACCGGGGAGCTGTTTTTT
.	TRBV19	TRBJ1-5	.	CASSIVSTGPQHF	TGTGCCAGTAGTATCGTCTCCACGGGGCCCCAGCATTTT
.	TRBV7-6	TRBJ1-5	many	CASSLEPGKNQPQHF	TGTGCCAGCAGCTTAGAGCCCGGGAAAAATCAGCCCCAGCATTTT
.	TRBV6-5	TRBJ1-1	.	CASSYRGQREAFF	TGTGCCAGCAGTTACCGTGGACAACGTGAAGCTTTCTTT
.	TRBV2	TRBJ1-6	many	CASSATGGGNSPLHF	TGTGCCAGCAGTGCGACAGGCGGCGGCAATTCACCCCTCCACTTT
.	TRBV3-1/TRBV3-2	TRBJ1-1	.	CASSQGRNTEAFF	TGTGCCAGCAGCCAGGGGCGGAACACTGAAGCTTTCTTT
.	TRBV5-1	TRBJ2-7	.	CASSTTTGSYEQYF	TGCGCCAGCAGCACGACGACGGGATCCTACGAGCAGTACTTC
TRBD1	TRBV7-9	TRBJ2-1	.	CASSLDGTAYNEQFF	TGTGCCAGCAGCTTAGACGGGACAGCTTACAATGAGCAGTTCTTC
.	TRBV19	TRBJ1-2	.	CASSMGGGTSGYTF	TGTGCCAGTAGTATGGGGGGGGGAACCTCTGGCTACACCTTC
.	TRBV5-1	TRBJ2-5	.	CASSVPQGKETQYF	TGCGCCAGCAGCGTCCCACAGGGTAAAGAGACCCAGTACTTC
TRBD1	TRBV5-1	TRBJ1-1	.	CASTLRPGQDTEAFF	TGCGCCAGTACTCTCCGTCCGGGACAGGACACTGAAGCTTTCTTT
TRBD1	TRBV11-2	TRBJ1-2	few	CASSSTGVYGYTF	TGTGCCAGCAGCTCGACAGGGGTCTATGGCTACACCTTC
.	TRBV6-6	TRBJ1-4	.	CASSKMPGEKLFF	TGTGCCAGCAGCAAAATGCCCGGGGAAAAACTGTTTTTT
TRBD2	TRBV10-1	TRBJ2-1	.	CASSHLSRREGSNNEQFF	TGCGCCAGCAGCCACCTATCTAGGCGGGAGGGAAGCAATAATGAGCAGTTCTTC
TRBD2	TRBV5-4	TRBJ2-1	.	CASSTLSGGYNEQFF	TGTGCCAGCAGCACTCTTAGCGGGGGATACAATGAGCAGTTCTTC
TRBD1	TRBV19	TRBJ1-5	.	CASSIRQGANSNQPQHF	TGTGCCAGTAGTATACGGCAGGGGGCAAATAGCAATCAGCCCCAGCATTTT
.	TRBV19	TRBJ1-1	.	CASSSNYMNTEAFF	TGTGCCAGTAGTTCCAACTACATGAACACTGAAGCTTTCTTT
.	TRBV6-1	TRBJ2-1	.	CASSELPTDQFF	TGTGCCAGCAGTGAGCTACCGACAGACCAGTTCTTC
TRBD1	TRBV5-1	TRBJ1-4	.	CASSSQGARDEKLFF	TGCGCCAGCAGCTCGCAGGGGGCGCGGGATGAAAAACTGTTTTTT
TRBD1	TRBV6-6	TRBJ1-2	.	CASSSGTGADGYTF	TGTGCCAGCAGTTCCGGGACAGGGGCCGATGGCTACACCTTC
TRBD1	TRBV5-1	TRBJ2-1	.	CASSLGDRGDEQFF	TGCGCCAGCAGCTTGGGCGACAGGGGGGATGAGCAGTTCTTC
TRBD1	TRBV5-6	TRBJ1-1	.	CASSLRVGTGDTEAFF	TGTGCCAGCAGCTTGCGGGTCGGGACAGGGGACACTGAAGCTTTCTTT
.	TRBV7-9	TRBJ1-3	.	CASSLDSTSSGNTIYF	TGTGCCAGCAGCTTAGATAGCACAAGCTCTGGAAACACCATATATTTT
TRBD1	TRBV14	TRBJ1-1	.	CASGQGFTEAFF	TGTGCCAGCGGACAGGGGTTCACTGAAGCTTTCTTT
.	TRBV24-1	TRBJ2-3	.	CATSDPNLFTQYF	TGTGCCACCAGTGACCCCAACTTGTTTACGCAGTATTTT
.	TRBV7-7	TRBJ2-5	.	CASSLVRRGNSGETQYF	TGTGCTAGCAGCTTAGTAAGACGTGGGAATTCAGGGGAGACCCAGTACTTC
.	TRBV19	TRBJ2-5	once	CASSKISQGRETQYF	TGTGCCAGTAGCAAAATTTCACAGGGTCGGGAGACCCAGTACTTC
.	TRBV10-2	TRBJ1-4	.	CASWGEEKLFF	TGCGCCAGTTGGGGGGAAGAAAAACTGTTTTTT
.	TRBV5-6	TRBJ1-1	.	CASSPTGITEAFF	TGTGCCAGCAGCCCTACAGGGATTACTGAAGCTTTCTTT
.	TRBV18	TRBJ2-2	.	CASSPAQGTGELFF	TGTGCCAGCTCACCCGCACAGGGCACCGGGGAGCTGTTTTTT
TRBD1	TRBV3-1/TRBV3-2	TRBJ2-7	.	CASSPRQGISEQYF	TGTGCCAGCAGCCCGAGACAGGGTATCAGCGAGCAGTACTTC
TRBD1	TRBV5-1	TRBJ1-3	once	CASSKGQGGNTIYF	TGCGCCAGCAGCAAGGGACAGGGTGGAAACACCATATATTTT
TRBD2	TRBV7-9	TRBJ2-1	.	CARDLGTNTNEQFF	TGTGCCAGGGATTTGGGGACTAACACCAATGAGCAGTTCTTC
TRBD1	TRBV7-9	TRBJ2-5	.	CASSLTGGEETQYF	TGTGCCAGCAGCTTGACAGGGGGCGAGGAGACCCAGTACTTC
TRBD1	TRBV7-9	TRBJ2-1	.	CASSPRQGAYNEQFF	TGTGCCAGCAGCCCGAGACAGGGGGCTTACAATGAGCAGTTCTTC
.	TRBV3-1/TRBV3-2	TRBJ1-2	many	CASSQVERGASGYTF	TGTGCCAGCAGCCAAGTAGAGCGGGGCGCGAGCGGCTACACCTTC
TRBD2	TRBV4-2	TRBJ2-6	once	CASSQDQGGAGANVLTF	TGTGCCAGCAGCCAAGATCAGGGAGGGGCTGGGGCCAACGTCCTGACTTTC
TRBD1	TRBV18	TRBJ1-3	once	CASSPQTGAPGNTIYF	TGTGCCAGCTCACCTCAGACAGGGGCTCCTGGAAACACCATATATTTT
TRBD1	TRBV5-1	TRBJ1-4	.	CASKTGFSEKLFF	TGCGCCAGCAAGACAGGGTTTTCTGAAAAACTGTTTTTT
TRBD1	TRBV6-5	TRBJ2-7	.	CASSYGTGLAEQYF	TGTGCCAGCAGTTATGGGACAGGGTTGGCCGAGCAGTACTTC
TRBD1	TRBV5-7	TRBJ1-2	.	CASSLEDREAYGYTF	TGTGCCAGCAGCTTGGAGGACAGGGAAGCCTATGGCTACACCTTC
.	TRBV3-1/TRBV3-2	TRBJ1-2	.	CASSQGGGLGGYTF	TGTGCCAGCAGCCAAGGGGGCGGTCTTGGCGGCTACACCTTC
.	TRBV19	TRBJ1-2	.	CASSDGQTVYGYTF	TGTGCCAGTAGTGACGGACAGACAGTGTATGGCTACACCTTC